The clone carrying this T cell receptor beta chain turned up a few times. Antigen specificity is unknown. The assay was immunoSEQ multiplex PCR, and TCRdb's table has in-frame clones only and misses some. Of about 66,000 clones in the sample, around 90% were seen once. The data are from a study of OX40 agonist ivuxolimab in advanced cancers. Looking at the study overall: Ivuxolimab is an agonistic anti-OX40 (CD134) antibody, and patients were treated with it.

Study-level results: Fewer expanded clones were found on average in CD4+ than in CD8+ T cells. Antigen specificity of clonally expanded peripheral T cells was not established.

The sequence was obtained from an adult with an advanced solid tumor such as melanoma, head and neck, liver or kidney cancer. The material sequenced was CD4+ or CD8+ T cells sorted from blood, taken in a trial of the OX40 agonist ivuxolimab.

Written as DNA, the CDR3 is TGTGCCAGTAGTATTGGGACGGAAGCCAAAAACATTCAGTACTTC. Translation: CASSIGTEAKNIQYF. This chain joins TRBV19 and TRBJ2-4; the D call may be TRBD1 or TRBD2 (5 bases each). The V gene lost 3 bases and the J gene lost 0 bases, with 9 bases spanning the gap. In germline, CDR1 is LNHDA, CDR2 SQIVND (reference sequence). The CDR3 consists of 15 residues.